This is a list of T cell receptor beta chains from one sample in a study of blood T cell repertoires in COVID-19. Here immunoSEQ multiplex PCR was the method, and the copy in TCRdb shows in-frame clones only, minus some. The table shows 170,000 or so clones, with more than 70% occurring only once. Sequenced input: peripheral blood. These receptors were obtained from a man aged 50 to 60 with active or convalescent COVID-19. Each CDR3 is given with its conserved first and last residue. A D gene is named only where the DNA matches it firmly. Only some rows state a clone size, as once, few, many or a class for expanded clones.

cdr3_aa: CASSIQPGEGNTIYF
cdr3_nt: TGTGCCAGCAGCATCCAGCCGGGAGAAGGAAACACCATATATTTT
d_call: NA
v_call: TRBV9
clone_size: NA
j_call: TRBJ1-3

cdr3_aa: CASSDIDRVNEQYF
cdr3_nt: TGTGCCAGCAGTGACATCGACAGGGTGAACGAGCAGTACTTC
d_call: TRBD1
v_call: TRBV2
clone_size: NA
j_call: TRBJ2-7

cdr3_aa: CASRPGLVGYNEQFF
cdr3_nt: TGTGCCAGCAGACCTGGACTAGTTGGCTACAATGAGCAGTTCTTC
d_call: TRBD2
v_call: TRBV6-6
clone_size: NA
j_call: TRBJ2-1

cdr3_aa: CASSQGQVNYGYTF
cdr3_nt: TGTGCCAGCAGCCAAGGACAGGTAAACTATGGCTACACCTTC
d_call: NA
v_call: TRBV3-1/TRBV3-2
clone_size: NA
j_call: TRBJ1-2

cdr3_aa: CASSVGPSGSGGETQYF
cdr3_nt: TGTGCCAGCAGCGTAGGTCCCAGCGGGAGTGGTGGAGAGACCCAGTACTTC
d_call: TRBD2
v_call: TRBV9
clone_size: NA
j_call: TRBJ2-5

cdr3_aa: CAWSISRAQPQHF
cdr3_nt: TGTGCCTGGAGCATAAGCAGGGCTCAGCCCCAGCATTTT
d_call: NA
v_call: TRBV30
clone_size: many
j_call: TRBJ1-5

cdr3_aa: CSALANTEAFF
cdr3_nt: TGCAGTGCGTTGGCGAACACTGAAGCTTTCTTT
d_call: NA
v_call: TRBV20-1
clone_size: once
j_call: TRBJ1-1

cdr3_aa: CASSRDRVFEKLFF
cdr3_nt: TGTGCCAGCAGTAGAGACAGGGTTTTCGAAAAACTGTTTTTT
d_call: TRBD1
v_call: TRBV6-5
clone_size: NA
j_call: TRBJ1-4

cdr3_aa: CASSQGAGAETQYF
cdr3_nt: TGCGCCAGCAGCCAGGGAGCGGGAGCGGAGACCCAGTACTTC
d_call: TRBD2
v_call: TRBV4-3
clone_size: NA
j_call: TRBJ2-5

cdr3_aa: CASSHSWRGAVEQYF
cdr3_nt: TGTGCCAGCAGCCACAGTTGGCGGGGGGCTGTCGAGCAGTACTTC
d_call: TRBD2
v_call: TRBV5-4
clone_size: NA
j_call: TRBJ2-7

cdr3_aa: CASSRWEGGKSYEQYF
cdr3_nt: TGTGCCAGCAGCCGGTGGGAGGGGGGCAAGTCCTACGAGCAGTACTTC
d_call: NA
v_call: TRBV27
clone_size: NA
j_call: TRBJ2-7

cdr3_aa: CASSFGGGTGELFF
cdr3_nt: TGTGCCAGCAGTTTTGGGGGCGGCACCGGGGAGCTGTTTTTT
d_call: NA
v_call: TRBV27
clone_size: NA
j_call: TRBJ2-2

cdr3_aa: CASSLGLAGSTDTQYF
cdr3_nt: TGCGCCAGCAGCTTGGGACTAGCGGGGAGCACAGATACGCAGTATTTT
d_call: TRBD2
v_call: TRBV5-1
clone_size: NA
j_call: TRBJ2-3

cdr3_aa: CASSPPPGNEQYF
cdr3_nt: TGTGCCAGCAGCCCCCCTCCCGGGAACGAGCAGTACTTC
d_call: NA
v_call: TRBV6-2/TRBV6-3
clone_size: NA
j_call: TRBJ2-7

cdr3_aa: CASSLPEADTQYF
cdr3_nt: TGCGCCAGCAGCTTGCCCGAGGCCGATACGCAGTATTTT
d_call: NA
v_call: TRBV5-1
clone_size: NA
j_call: TRBJ2-3

cdr3_aa: CASKTGNNEQFF
cdr3_nt: TGTGCCAGCAAAACAGGGAACAATGAGCAGTTCTTC
d_call: NA
v_call: TRBV2
clone_size: NA
j_call: TRBJ2-1

cdr3_aa: CASSDSSNYGYTF
cdr3_nt: TGTGCCAGCTCCGACAGTTCTAACTATGGCTACACCTTC
d_call: NA
v_call: TRBV18
clone_size: NA
j_call: TRBJ1-2

cdr3_aa: CASSGRLEGETQYF
cdr3_nt: TGTGCCAGCAGTGGCCGACTAGAGGGAGAGACCCAGTACTTC
d_call: NA
v_call: TRBV2
clone_size: NA
j_call: TRBJ2-5

cdr3_aa: CASSYSGGNQPQHF
cdr3_nt: TGTGCCAGCAGTTACTCTGGCGGTAATCAGCCCCAGCATTTT
d_call: NA
v_call: TRBV6-2/TRBV6-3
clone_size: NA
j_call: TRBJ1-5

cdr3_aa: CASSQVNNNQPQHF
cdr3_nt: TGTGCCAGCAGCCAAGTCAACAATAATCAGCCCCAGCATTTT
d_call: NA
v_call: TRBV4-2
clone_size: NA
j_call: TRBJ1-5

cdr3_aa: CSVDTINNPYNEQFF
cdr3_nt: TGCAGCGTTGACACAATCAACAATCCCTACAATGAGCAGTTCTTC
d_call: NA
v_call: TRBV29-1
clone_size: NA
j_call: TRBJ2-1

cdr3_aa: CASSFEIWGGPDTQYF
cdr3_nt: TGTGCCAGCAGCTTCGAGATCTGGGGGGGCCCAGATACGCAGTATTTT
d_call: NA
v_call: TRBV5-5
clone_size: NA
j_call: TRBJ2-3